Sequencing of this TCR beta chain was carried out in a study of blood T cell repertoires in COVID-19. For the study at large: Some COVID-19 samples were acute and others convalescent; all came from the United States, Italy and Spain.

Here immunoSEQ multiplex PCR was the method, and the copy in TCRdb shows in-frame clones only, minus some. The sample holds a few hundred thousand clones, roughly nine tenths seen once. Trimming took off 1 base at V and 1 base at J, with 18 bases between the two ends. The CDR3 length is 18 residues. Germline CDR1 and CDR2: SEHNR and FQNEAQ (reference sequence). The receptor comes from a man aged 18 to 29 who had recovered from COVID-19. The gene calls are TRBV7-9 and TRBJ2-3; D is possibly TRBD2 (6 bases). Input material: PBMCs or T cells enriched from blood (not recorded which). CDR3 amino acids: CASSLDLAVYPRTDTQYF. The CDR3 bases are TGTGCCAGCAGCTTAGACTTAGCGGTCTACCCACGCACAGATACGCAGTATTTT.